The source of this T cell receptor (beta chain) is a study of blood T cell repertoires in COVID-19. Whole-study context: From the United States, Italy and Spain came samples of acute and convalescent COVID-19. PBMCs, B-cell-depleted T cells, or T cells were the source of the cDNA or gDNA that made up the material.

Authors' analysis steps: Researchers report that nucleated cell counts were estimated from reference gene primer amplification. Here immunoSEQ multiplex PCR was the method, and the copy in TCRdb shows in-frame clones only, minus some. For V, J and clone size, that table is used; D and trimming come from the DNA. The table has about 150,000 clones, roughly 88% seen once. Germline V gene data show CDR1 as LGHNA and CDR2 as YNFKEQ. V gave up 1 base and J gave up 2 bases; unmatched junction bases: 5. The CDR3 runs to 15 residues. The source of this sequence is a woman aged 45-65 years with acute or convalescent COVID-19. The chain uses TRBV4-2 and TRBJ2-7; 7 positions agree with TRBD2. The specimen sequenced was peripheral blood. The CDR3 region has the DNA TGTGCCAGCAGCCAAGCCAGGACTAGAACCTACGAGCAGTACTTC. Protein product: CASSQARTRTYEQYF.